This T cell receptor (beta chain) was observed in a study of T cells in Graves' hyperthyroidism and ophthalmopathy (dated by TCRdb to about 2019). Context from the whole study: Peripheral blood samples were taken at the time of initial diagnosis, prior to any treatment. The paper describes TCR Vbeta CDR3 sequencing of about 140 peripheral blood samples, made up of around 41 ophthalmopathy patients, around 78 hyperthyroidism patients and roughly 17 progressor patients. In addition, the study compared T-cell repertoires in thyroid tissue and in blood from about 6 Graves' hyperthyroidism patients. After blood sampling, hyperthyroidism patients were treated with methimazole at a starting dose of 30 mg daily, and ophthalmopathy patients were treated with high-dose intravenous methylprednisolone. The 95 to 100 discovery patients were randomly divided into training and test sets at a 7:3 ratio. A discovery cohort of about a hundred patients, roughly 43 with Graves' ophthalmopathy and 57 with stable Graves' hyperthyroidism, was used to find distinguishing TCR V-J signatures. Prospective prediction of ophthalmopathy was tested in an independent validation cohort consisting of some 20 hyperthyroidism patients and some 17 patients who later progressed to ophthalmopathy. Overall study outcomes, separate from this receptor: In validation, the model predicted progression to ophthalmopathy with approximately 70% sensitivity and about 73% specificity, a median of roughly seven months before onset. Blood samples also contained most of the expanded thyroid clonotypes (frequency above 0.001), which suggests that blood repertoires may reflect thyroid immune responses. A model built on a 13 V-J signature distinguished ophthalmopathy from stable hyperthyroidism, reaching approximately 89% sensitivity and 81.08% specificity in cross-validation and 80%/75% in testing. Sample size was not statistically predetermined, and investigators were not blinded to group allocation.

Stable Graves' hyperthyroidism was defined as the absence of progression to ophthalmopathy over 18 months of follow-up. Hyperthyroidism patients were newly diagnosed, had a disease duration of under 2 months, and were aged 18 to 65 years. Any patient with an uncontrolled infection, another autoimmune disease, pregnancy or lactation was excluded. Diagnoses relied on clinical symptoms, serum thyroxine and TRAb, thyroid ultrasound and orbital computed tomography. Ficoll-Paque density gradient centrifugation was used to isolate PBMCs from about 10 ml of fresh peripheral blood. Total RNA was extracted with Trizol reagent, and quality was checked on an Agilent 2100 Bioanalyzer. The TCR beta CDR3 regions were amplified from the RNA transcripts. The TCR CDR3 was subjected to a first round of RT-PCR using the HTBI primer set and the Qiagen OneStep RT-PCR kit. A second multiplex PCR round built the libraries, followed by size selection and purification. Sequencing of the libraries was done on an Illumina HiSeq2000 using paired-end 100 bp reads. Per the original workflow: SOAPnuke was used to process the raw data, throwing out any read that contained adapters or uncalled bases, had a mean Phred below 15, or lacked an exact constant-primer or identifier match. COPE v1.2.5 was used to merge the high-quality paired reads, and each unique nucleotide sequence was defined as a clonotype. MiTCR v1.1 was used to align clonotypes to the IMGT TRBV, TRBD and TRBJ reference segments. The analysis included only V-J combinations with a frequency above 0.0001, which together covered around 99% of the repertoires. A TCS score was defined as the ratio between F50 (clonal expansion) and ExV (chaos), using BLOSUM62-based TCRdist between CDR3 peptides within each V-J. Welch's t-statistics and random forest reduced 514 V-J features to 13, which were used in a naive Bayes classifier (R e1071). TCRdb trimmed the raw reads at Q25, called clones with MiXCR and kept productive beta chains. CDR3 protein sequences are deduplicated, and each keeps its most common genes and DNA. V and J calls and clone size were set by TCRdb, not the authors. Counted in this sample were about 420,000 distinct CDR3 sequences; roughly 13% of them appeared once. 5.3% of the sample belongs to the ten largest clones.

This clonotype was observed once. Its antigen is not yet known. No base qualities exist here, and no much larger clone lies one base off it. One read yields weak evidence. The sample consisted of blood. The source of this sequence is a woman younger than 30 with Graves' hyperthyroidism.

The sequenced DNA is TGTGCCAGCAGTGTGACGGGAGGGCAGAACACTGAAGCTTTCTTT. Its amino acids are CASSVTGGQNTEAFF. Recombination connected TRBV6-1 to TRBJ1-1, with the D gene not confidently named. CDR1 and CDR2 are read off the germline V gene as MNHNS and SASEGT. Trimming at the junction amounts to 4 bases on V and 1 base on J, and the germline ends lie 13 bases apart. From the cysteine through the phenylalanine, the CDR3 covers 15 amino acids. The retained sequence is limited to the CDR3, 45 bases, with the frame set at the first base.